This TCR beta chain appears in the sequencing data of a study of T and B cells in COVID-19 patients. Across the study: Blood was sampled from COVID-19 patients who were either actively infected or recovered.

TRB rearrangements were amplified by multiplex PCR with BIOMED2 TRB-A/B primers. One entry per CDR3 protein results from TCRdb running MiXCR on the multiplex PCR reads. The sample yields roughly 6,000 distinct CDR3 sequences, 33% seen once. TRB was amplified from about 250-500 ng of blood genomic DNA. The receptor was derived from a human donor with active COVID-19. Sequencing was carried out using blood.

The CDR3 is CASSLGRGYTF. The CDR3 DNA reads TGTGCCAGCAGTTTAGGACGGGGCTACACCTTC. The chain joins TRBV12-3 or TRBV12-4 to TRBJ1-2; D is ambiguous. This CDR3 spans 11 amino acids. V was cut by 1 base and J by 8 bases, with 5 bases left in between.